The clone carrying this T cell receptor beta chain occurred many times. This sample stems from a study of T-cell reconstitution after alpha-beta-depleted transplantation in children. The germline gives CDR1 WSHSY, CDR2 SAAADI. The junction had 6 bases not matched to a gene; V was cut back by 8 bases and J by 2 bases. The CDR3 loop spans 14 amino acids. A library of TCRbeta sequences, prepared with unique molecular identifiers, was generated. MiXCR was run by TCRdb on the PCR reads, yielding one entry per CDR3 protein. The sample holds over 150,000 distinct CDR3 sequences; around 6.8% are singletons and the top ten take about 2.9%.

Source: PBMCs from the stem cell graft donor, taken from the stem cell graft. The chain employs TRBV10-2 and TRBJ2-3, with 8 bases fitting TRBD1. The TCR sequence derives from a human donor who donated a stem cell graft to a child with Wiskott-Aldrich syndrome. The CDR3 sequence is CASDPQGDTDTQYF. CDR3 coding DNA: TGCGCCAGCGATCCACAGGGGGACACAGATACGCAGTATTTT.